This TCR beta chain was sequenced in a study of T-cell memory formation after mild COVID-19. The length of the CDR3 is 15 residues. From germline, CDR1 is SGDLS and CDR2 YYNGEE. Trimming removed 3 bases from V and 0 bases from J, with 7 bases in between. This clonotype was found a few times. Using its own MiXCR run on the 5' RACE reads, TCRdb lists one record per CDR3 protein. This sample carries about 340,000 distinct CDR3 sequences, 20% of them seen once, and the ten largest clones take roughly a fifth. Sequenced sample: PBMCs or a T cell subset sorted from them (not recorded which). The V gene is TRBV9, the J gene TRBJ2-6; perhaps TRBD2 as D (6 bases). This receptor was identified in a man in his late teens or twenties who had mild COVID-19 (a few samples of this study predate the infection). Cell type and time point are not known. CDR3 sequence (DNA): TGTGCCAGCAGCGCGGGGGACTCTGGGGCCAACGTCCTGACTTTC. This gives the protein CASSAGDSGANVLTF.